Following are 11 T cell receptor beta chains from one sample sequenced in a study of technical replicates of blood from a handful of donors. Sequenced by immunoSEQ multiplex PCR; TCRdb stores in-frame clones only, minus some. The data contain over 70,000 clones, approximately 90% of them singletons. The sample was PBMCs. These receptors were taken from a human donor in good health. Some clones in this sample may be carry-over from other donors' samples.

This sequence joins TRBV9 and TRBJ2-6; D is undetermined. Germline values: CDR1 SGDLS, CDR2 YYNGEE. This CDR3 comprises 14 residues. V gave up 8 bases and J gave up 0 bases, with 9 bases separating them. CDR3 sequence: CASQQFSGANVLTF. The CDR3, as DNA: TGTGCCAGTCAACAGTTCTCTGGGGCCAACGTCCTGACTTTC.

J is TRBJ1-1 and V is TRBV7-8; D not resolved. V shed 2 bases and J shed 3 bases, with 7 bases lying between them. The germline gives CDR1 SGHVS, CDR2 FQNEAQ. The CDR3 is 13 amino acids. CDR3 sequence (DNA): TGTGCCAGCAGCTTAACAGATTACACTGAAGCTTTCTTT. This translates into CASSLTDYTEAFF.

The J gene is TRBJ2-1, the V gene TRBV11-3, with D perhaps matching TRBD2 (6 bases). CDR3 length equals 14 residues. The V end was cut by 5 bases, the J end by 5 bases, with 13 bases between. The germline V gene encodes CDR1 SGHNT and CDR2 YENEEA. DNA of the CDR3: TGTGCCAGCAGCCTTAGCGGAGGCCACAATGAGCAGTTCTTC. It codes for CASSLSGGHNEQFF. Looking up the rest from reference TRBV11-3 and TRBJ2-1 gives the full variable domain: EAGVVQSPRYKIIEKKQPVAFWCNPISGHNTLYWYLQNLGQGPELLIRYENEEAVDDSQLPKDRFSAERLKGVDSTLKIQPAELGDSAVYLCASSLSGGHNEQFFGPGTRLTVL.

This chain joins TRBV21-1 and TRBJ1-2; the DNA was not compared with TRBD1, the D call given in the table. TRBV21-1 is a documented pseudogene. The CDR3 consists of 14 residues. The CDR3 sequence: CASSLNRGNYGYTF. The CDR3 bases are TGTGCCAGTTCCCTAAACAGGGGAAACTATGGCTACACCTTC.

Worth noting for this clone: Mismatch with germline at one junction end may stem from a read error. The chain carries TRBV19 and TRBJ2-2; D possibly corresponds to TRBD1 (6 bases). This CDR3 has 15 residues. Germline CDR1 reads LNHDA; CDR2 reads SQIVND (reference sequence). The DNA for the CDR3 is TGTGCCAGTAGGATAGACAGGCCGAACACCGGGGAGCTGTTTTTT. Translated, it gives CASRIDRPNTGELFF.

The rearrangement uses TRBV2 and TRBJ2-1, with TRBD1 as a possible D gene (6 bases). V dropped 6 bases and J dropped 9 bases, with 18 bases sitting between them. The CDR3 spans 14 residues. Looked up from germline, CDR1 is SNHLY and CDR2 is FYNNEI. The chain's CDR3 is CASRLDRLGGEQFF. As DNA, the CDR3 is TGTGCCAGCAGACTAGACAGGCTAGGGGGTGAGCAGTTCTTC.

This chain connects TRBV29-1 to TRBJ2-3; 10 positions agree with TRBD1. The CDR3 sequence is 17 residues long. Losses at the gene ends were 6 bases for V and 7 bases for J; bases not matched to a gene: 19. In germline, CDR1 is SQVTM, CDR2 ANQGSEA. The CDR3 region is CSVLTQNRDRGWNTQYF. CDR3 DNA sequence: TGCAGCGTCCTGACCCAAAACCGGGACAGGGGATGGAATACGCAGTATTTT.

The chain couples TRBV7-9 to TRBJ2-1; 10 bases map to TRBD1. Losses at the gene ends were 5 bases for V and 8 bases for J; bases not matched to a gene: 6. CDR1 is SEHNR, CDR2 FQNEAQ, per germline (reference sequence). The CDR3 sequence is 14 residues long. The CDR3 DNA is TGTGCCAGCAGCCGACAGGGGGCAGGGGATGAGCAGTTCTTC. This translates into CASSRQGAGDEQFF. Combining the CDR3 with reference TRBV7-9 and TRBJ2-1 gives the whole variable domain DTGVSQNPRHKITKRGQNVTFRCDPISEHNRLYWYRQTLGQGPEFLTYFQNEAQLEKSRLLSDRFSAERPKGSFSTLEIQRTEQGDSAMYLCASSRQGAGDEQFFGPGTRLTVL.

This clone was counted once. This chain connects TRBV5-1 to TRBJ2-2; no clear D. The V gene's germline CDR1 is SGHRS and CDR2 YFSETQ. The V and J ends lost 2 bases and 3 bases respectively, with 5 bases between them. This CDR3 is 13 amino acids long. The CDR3 protein is CASSLSDTGELFF. CDR3 sequence (DNA): TGCGCCAGCAGCTTAAGCGACACCGGGGAGCTGTTTTTT. Based on the CDR3 plus reference TRBV5-1 and TRBJ2-2, the full variable domain is KAGVTQTPRYLIKTRGQQVTLSCSPISGHRSVSWYQQTPGQGLQFLFEYFSETQRNKGNFPGRFSGRQFSNSRSEMNVSTLELGDSALYLCASSLSDTGELFFGEGSRLTVL.

This rearrangement joins TRBV5-1 to TRBJ2-1, with 16 bases fitting TRBD2. Germline-derived CDR1 and CDR2 are SGHRS and YFSETQ. The V and J ends lost 4 bases and 7 bases, in that order; junction bases with no gene match: 8. This CDR3 is 17 amino acids long. The CDR3 sequence: CASSGGLAGGPGNEQFF. The CDR3 region has the DNA TGCGCCAGCAGCGGGGGACTAGCGGGGGGGCCAGGGAATGAGCAGTTCTTC.

The V call is TRBV7-9, the J call TRBJ1-1, with D tentatively TRBD1 (6 bases). This CDR3 has 14 amino acids. Trimming cost V 5 bases and J 10 bases, with 20 bases left between them. CDR1 is SEHNR and CDR2 is FQNEAQ in the germline V gene (reference sequence). CDR3 sequence reads: CASSHREKSVGAFF. CDR3 nucleotide sequence: TGTGCCAGCAGCCACAGGGAGAAGAGTGTGGGAGCTTTCTTT.